The clone carrying this TCR beta chain was observed a few times. Its specificity is not known. This CDR3 spans 14 amino acids. Germline CDR1 reads MNHNS; CDR2 reads SASEGT. The V gene end was trimmed by 5 bases and the J gene end by 5 bases; junction bases not matched to a gene: 8. Described time point: newly diagnosed GD, antithyroid drugs for less than 3 months. PBMCs provided the RNA from which the TCR library was made. Relying on iRepertoire HTBI primers and Arm-PCR of CDR3 regions, the team built TCR beta libraries. TCRdb redid the calling of the multiplex PCR reads with MiXCR, one entry per CDR3 protein. The profile shows over 500,000 distinct CDR3 sequences, 16% of them singletons. The data were taken from a study of regulatory T cells in long-lasting Graves disease. Overall study findings and caveats: Patients with persistent disease showed a bias toward TRBV28, TRBJ1-2 and TRBJ2-5.

These same records also appear under a second study, on T cells in Graves' hyperthyroidism and ophthalmopathy.

The material sequenced was peripheral blood mononuclear cells (PBMCs), taken at new diagnosis, from a patient treated with antithyroid drugs. This receptor was taken from a woman between 25 and 40 years old with Graves disease. V gene TRBV6-1 combines with J gene TRBJ2-7, with 8 bases identical to TRBD2. The CDR3 protein is CASSRSGSSHEQYF. The CDR3 bases are TGTGCCAGCAGTCGCAGCGGGAGTTCCCACGAGCAGTACTTC.